The T cell receptor beta chain described here comes from a study of T-cell reconstitution after alpha-beta-depleted transplantation in children. The study, taken as a whole, reports: One year post-transplant, T-cell counts and diversity were largely derived from T cells produced anew. Expanded graft clones numbering several hundred reportedly gave rise to alpha-beta T cells about two months after transplant. For some patients, TCRbeta diversity was high at day 60 because of recipient T cells and thymic progenitors that survived.

Preparation of the TCRbeta library used unique molecular identifiers. MiXCR, run by TCRdb on the PCR reads, gives a single entry per CDR3 protein. The profile shows around 670,000 distinct CDR3 sequences, less than 15% of them singletons. Points on this clonotype: Its antigen is unidentified.

The receptor was isolated from a girl aged 2 to 10 with congenital amegakaryocytic thrombocytopenia, due to receive a stem cell transplant. Sequences were derived from PBMCs, sampled before TCRalphabeta/CD19-depleted stem cell transplant.

The CDR3 here is CASSLESVDTEAFF. Here the CDR3 DNA reads TGTGCCAGCAGCTTAGAGTCTGTGGACACTGAAGCTTTCTTT. This chain uses TRBV7-9 with TRBJ1-1; no definite D call. Per germline, CDR1 SEHNR and CDR2 FQNEAQ (reference sequence). The V end lost 1 base, the J end lost 3 bases, and 9 bases lay between the germline ends. The CDR3 has 14 residues.